The rows below give T cell receptor beta chains drawn from one sample of a study of blood T cell repertoires in COVID-19. The method was immunoSEQ multiplex PCR; TCRdb's version includes in-frame clones alone and lacks a portion of them. The table lists about 55,000 clones, more than 60% of them singletons. Material for sequencing was peripheral blood. The receptors come from a woman between 70 and 85 years old with acute or convalescent COVID-19. The conserved cysteine and the conserved F or W are not part of the CDR3 here. D genes are given only for firm matches.

J gene,D gene,CDR3 length,V gene,CDR3 protein
TRBJ1-2,.,11,TRBV2,ASILSEGYGYT
TRBJ1-2,.,11,TRBV25-1,ASSELQNYGYT
TRBJ1-1,.,9,TRBV30,GIRDHTEAF
TRBJ1-2,TRBD1,12,TRBV5-1,ASSLDGTGLGYT
TRBJ1-2,.,12,TRBV5-1,ASRYGSGSYGYT
TRBJ2-5,.,11,TRBV18,ASSRDFEETQY
TRBJ2-5,TRBD1,13,TRBV7-8,ASSFGTGGRETQY
TRBJ2-3,.,14,TRBV9,ASSLRMYQGADTQY
TRBJ2-2,.,14,TRBV7-8,ASSLGTMGNTGELF
TRBJ1-2,.,12,TRBV3-1/TRBV3-2,ASSRGGGADGYT
TRBJ2-1,TRBD1,13,TRBV7-9,ASRAAGTGRNEQF
TRBJ1-2,TRBD1,12,TRBV27,ASRDRGRSYGYT
TRBJ2-3,.,10,TRBV24-1,ATSRGMDTQY
TRBJ1-2,.,14,TRBV9,ASSAGGVAGFYGYT
TRBJ1-4,.,13,TRBV11-1,ASSPPGKTNEKLF